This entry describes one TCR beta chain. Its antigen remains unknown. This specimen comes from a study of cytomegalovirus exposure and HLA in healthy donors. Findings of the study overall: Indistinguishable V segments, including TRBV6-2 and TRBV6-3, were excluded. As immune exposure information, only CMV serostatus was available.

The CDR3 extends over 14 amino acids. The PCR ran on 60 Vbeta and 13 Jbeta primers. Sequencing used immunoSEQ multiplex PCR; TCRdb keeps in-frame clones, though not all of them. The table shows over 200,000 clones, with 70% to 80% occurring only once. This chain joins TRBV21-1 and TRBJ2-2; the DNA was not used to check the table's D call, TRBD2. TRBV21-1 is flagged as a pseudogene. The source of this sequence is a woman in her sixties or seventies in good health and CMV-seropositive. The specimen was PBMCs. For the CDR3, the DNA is TGTGCCAGCAGCTCAGCGGGCGTATCCGGGGAGCTGTTTTTT. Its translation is CASSSAGVSGELFF.